Listed below are T cell receptor beta chains from one sample, sequenced in a study of identifying expanded T cells in peripheral blood. TCRdb's copy holds only in-frame clones and misses some; the assay was immunoSEQ multiplex PCR. The sample shows nearly 60,000 clones, about 92% of them seen only once. The sample comprised blood. The receptors derive from a person between 18 and 69 years old in good health. The CDR3 runs from the conserved cysteine through the conserved F or W. A D gene is named only where the DNA matches it firmly. Size tells how often a clone was seen (once, few, many) or the class of an expanded clone, and some rows leave it out.

J: TRBJ1-5
size: .
V: TRBV30
D: .
CDR3: CAWSGGGNQPQHF
DNA: TGTGCCTGGAGTGGGGGGGGCAATCAGCCCCAGCATTTT

J: TRBJ1-3
size: .
V: TRBV19
D: .
CDR3: CASSHLQGTGNTIYF
DNA: TGTGCCAGTAGCCATCTCCAGGGGACAGGAAACACCATATATTTT

J: TRBJ2-2
size: .
V: TRBV6-4
D: TRBD1
CDR3: CASSVGQGHTGELFF
DNA: TGTGCCAGCAGTGTAGGACAGGGTCACACCGGGGAGCTGTTTTTT

J: TRBJ2-3
size: .
V: TRBV10-1
D: TRBD1
CDR3: CAKRTGGTDTQYF
DNA: TGCGCCAAACGCACAGGGGGCACAGATACGCAGTATTTT

J: TRBJ2-7
size: once
V: TRBV6-6
D: TRBD2
CDR3: CASSDSGGVSYEQYF
DNA: TGTGCCAGCAGTGATAGCGGGGGGGTTTCTTACGAGCAGTACTTC

J: TRBJ1-5
size: .
V: TRBV7-2
D: .
CDR3: CASSLEPGNQPQHF
DNA: TGTGCCAGCAGCTTAGAGCCGGGTAATCAGCCCCAGCATTTT

J: TRBJ2-1
size: .
V: TRBV7-2
D: .
CDR3: CASRLQGRDYNEQFF
DNA: TGTGCCAGCAGGTTACAGGGGAGGGACTACAATGAGCAGTTCTTC

J: TRBJ2-7
size: .
V: TRBV27
D: .
CDR3: CAAGPVPYEQYF
DNA: TGTGCCGCCGGCCCCGTTCCCTACGAGCAGTACTTC

J: TRBJ1-2
size: .
V: TRBV5-6
D: .
CDR3: CASSGDRYGYTF
DNA: TGTGCCAGCAGCGGAGACAGGTATGGCTACACCTTC

J: TRBJ1-4
size: .
V: TRBV9
D: .
CDR3: CASSVGWGSDEKLFF
DNA: TGTGCCAGCAGCGTAGGATGGGGAAGCGACGAAAAACTGTTTTTT

J: TRBJ1-2
size: .
V: TRBV30
D: .
CDR3: CAWSVGIYGYTF
DNA: TGTGCCTGGAGTGTAGGGATCTATGGCTACACCTTC

J: TRBJ2-3
size: .
V: TRBV19
D: TRBD1
CDR3: CASSSYRGASADTQYF
DNA: TGTGCCAGTAGTTCGTACAGGGGCGCAAGTGCAGATACGCAGTATTTT

J: TRBJ2-4
size: .
V: TRBV15
D: TRBD1
CDR3: CATSRDLNRGENIQYF
DNA: TGTGCCACCAGCAGAGATCTAAACAGGGGGGAAAACATTCAGTACTTC

J: TRBJ2-7
size: .
V: TRBV6-4
D: .
CDR3: CASSDYPGLSNYEQYF
DNA: TGTGCCAGCAGTGACTACCCAGGGTTAAGTAATTACGAGCAGTACTTC

J: TRBJ1-1
size: .
V: TRBV19
D: .
CDR3: CASSNNRAALNTEAFF
DNA: TGTGCCAGTAGTAACAACAGGGCCGCCTTGAACACTGAAGCTTTCTTT

J: TRBJ2-7
size: .
V: TRBV5-4
D: TRBD1
CDR3: CASSLETGGPTYEQYF
DNA: TGTGCCAGCAGCTTGGAAACAGGGGGCCCAACCTACGAGCAGTACTTC

J: TRBJ1-1
size: .
V: TRBV5-1
D: .
CDR3: CASSRVGLSTEAFF
DNA: TGCGCCAGCAGCCGGGTCGGTCTTTCGACTGAAGCTTTCTTT

J: TRBJ2-2
size: .
V: TRBV7-9
D: .
CDR3: CASSLGGPAKELFF
DNA: TGTGCCAGCAGCTTAGGAGGACCAGCCAAAGAGCTGTTTTTT

J: TRBJ2-1
size: .
V: TRBV29-1
D: .
CDR3: CSVGAYNEQFF
DNA: TGCAGCGTTGGAGCGTACAATGAGCAGTTCTTC

J: TRBJ2-2
size: .
V: TRBV2
D: TRBD2
CDR3: CASTVASGEFTGELFF
DNA: TGTGCCAGCACAGTTGCTAGCGGGGAGTTCACCGGGGAGCTGTTTTTT

J: TRBJ1-3
size: .
V: TRBV29-1
D: .
CDR3: CSVEDLLGNTIYF
DNA: TGCAGCGTTGAAGATCTTTTGGGAAACACCATATATTTT

J: TRBJ1-4
size: .
V: TRBV30
D: .
CDR3: CAWSVLGMSEKLFF
DNA: TGTGCCTGGAGTGTTCTGGGGATGAGCGAAAAACTGTTTTTT

J: TRBJ1-2
size: .
V: TRBV4-3
D: TRBD1
CDR3: CASSQEARGQGYTF
DNA: TGCGCCAGCAGCCAAGAAGCCAGGGGGCAGGGCTACACCTTC

J: TRBJ2-5
size: .
V: TRBV14
D: TRBD1
CDR3: CASSHLGQGKRETQYF
DNA: TGTGCCAGCAGCCACCTGGGACAGGGGAAGCGAGAGACCCAGTACTTC

J: TRBJ1-4
size: .
V: TRBV4-3
D: .
CDR3: CASSPQGFDEKLFF
DNA: TGCGCCAGCAGCCCACAGGGCTTTGATGAAAAACTGTTTTTT

J: TRBJ2-1
size: .
V: TRBV5-1
D: .
CDR3: CASSRLVEGMNEQFF
DNA: TGCGCCAGCAGCCGCCTAGTAGAGGGAATGAATGAGCAGTTCTTC

J: TRBJ2-2
size: once
V: TRBV13
D: TRBD2
CDR3: CASSGTSAGELFF
DNA: TGTGCCAGCAGCGGGACTAGCGCCGGGGAGCTGTTTTTT

J: TRBJ2-1
size: .
V: TRBV4-1
D: TRBD2
CDR3: CASSQEGFLAGRNEQFF
DNA: TGCGCCAGCAGCCAAGAAGGTTTTCTAGCGGGAAGGAATGAGCAGTTCTTC

J: TRBJ1-2
size: .
V: TRBV29-1
D: .
CDR3: CSVVFNYGYTF
DNA: TGCAGCGTTGTCTTTAACTATGGCTACACCTTC

J: TRBJ2-5
size: .
V: TRBV14
D: .
CDR3: CASSQAGRETQYF
DNA: TGTGCCAGCAGCCAAGCTGGTCGAGAGACCCAGTACTTC

J: TRBJ1-1
size: .
V: TRBV11-2
D: .
CDR3: CASSLGWTVEAFF
DNA: TGTGCCAGCAGCTTAGGATGGACAGTCGAAGCTTTCTTT

J: TRBJ2-7
size: .
V: TRBV7-2
D: TRBD1
CDR3: CASSLVNRGVEQYF
DNA: TGTGCCAGCAGCTTAGTGAACAGGGGGGTAGAGCAGTACTTC

J: TRBJ1-3
size: .
V: TRBV15
D: .
CDR3: CATSRNRDGGTIYF
DNA: TGTGCCACCAGCAGAAACCGGGACGGGGGCACCATATATTTT

J: TRBJ2-5
size: .
V: TRBV5-1
D: .
CDR3: CASSLVGGYQETQYF
DNA: TGCGCCAGCAGCTTGGTTGGCGGGTACCAAGAGACCCAGTACTTC

J: TRBJ2-3
size: .
V: TRBV4-2
D: .
CDR3: CASSQVMEFSTDTQYF
DNA: TGTGCCAGCAGCCAAGTGATGGAATTCAGCACAGATACGCAGTATTTT

J: TRBJ1-6
size: .
V: TRBV2
D: .
CDR3: CASSAAVGKYNSPLHF
DNA: TGTGCCAGCAGTGCAGCAGTTGGAAAGTATAATTCACCCCTCCACTTT

J: TRBJ2-7
size: .
V: TRBV6-1
D: TRBD1
CDR3: CASIRGHSSEQYF
DNA: TGTGCCAGCATCAGGGGGCATAGTTCCGAGCAGTACTTC

J: TRBJ1-1
size: .
V: TRBV15
D: .
CDR3: CATSGGGLDTEAFF
DNA: TGTGCCACCAGCGGGGGGGGGCTTGACACTGAAGCTTTCTTT

J: TRBJ2-1
size: .
V: TRBV5-1
D: TRBD2
CDR3: CASSFPGLATNEQFF
DNA: TGCGCCAGCAGTTTTCCGGGACTAGCGACCAATGAGCAGTTCTTC

J: TRBJ1-1
size: .
V: TRBV6-1
D: .
CDR3: CASGNEGGTEAFF
DNA: TGTGCCAGCGGCAATGAGGGAGGCACTGAAGCTTTCTTT

J: TRBJ2-7
size: .
V: TRBV10-3
D: TRBD1
CDR3: CAIRTSPGQLTYEQYF
DNA: TGTGCCATCAGGACCTCACCGGGACAGCTTACCTACGAGCAGTACTTC

J: TRBJ2-1
size: .
V: TRBV19
D: .
CDR3: CASNHPPPTISEQFF
DNA: TGTGCCAGTAATCACCCTCCCCCGACAATTAGTGAGCAGTTCTTC

J: TRBJ2-1
size: .
V: TRBV5-8
D: TRBD1
CDR3: CASRLVGQPLHNEQFF
DNA: TGTGCCAGCAGGCTGGTGGGACAGCCGCTCCACAATGAGCAGTTCTTC

J: TRBJ2-5
size: few
V: TRBV7-3
D: .
CDR3: CASSSGFQETQYF
DNA: TGTGCCAGCAGTTCAGGGTTCCAAGAGACCCAGTACTTC